The next 26 T cell receptor beta chains were all read from a single sample in a study of T cell responses to AZD1222 COVID-19 vaccine. Clones were sequenced by immunoSEQ multiplex PCR, and TCRdb holds only the in-frame ones, with some missing. The table lists over 100,000 clones, over 75% of them singletons. The source material was peripheral blood, sampled on day 0 of AZD1222 vaccination. These receptors were collected from an adult in good health.

This clone was recorded a few times. The rearrangement joins TRBV19 to TRBJ1-1; 9 nucleotides agree with TRBD1. The CDR3 has 19 residues. J lost 0 bases, V lost 5 bases, and 16 bases had no gene match. Germline CDR1 reads LNHDA; CDR2 reads SQIVND (reference sequence). DNA of the CDR3: TGTGCCAGTAGTCCCTGGCCGGGACAGGGAGGCCTTATGAACACTGAAGCTTTCTTT. It translates to CASSPWPGQGGLMNTEAFF.

This clone came up once. DNA of the CDR3: TGCGCCAGCAGCTTGGCAGGTCCCTACAATGAGCAGTTCTTC. Translated: CASSLAGPYNEQFF. This chain joins TRBV5-1 and TRBJ2-1; D is unclear. V lost 0 bases and J 2 bases, leaving 6 bases between the germline ends. Germline V gene data show CDR1 as SGHRS and CDR2 as YFSETQ. The CDR3 loop spans 14 amino acids.

The genes are TRBV29-1 and TRBJ2-2, with TRBD1 identical over 8 bases. This CDR3 has 13 amino acids. After removal of 7 bases from V and 6 bases from J, the junction contained 7 bases not matched to a gene. CDR1 is SQVTM and CDR2 is ANQGSEA in the germline V gene. The DNA for the CDR3 is TGCAGCGCTTGGACAGGGCTAGCCGGGGAGCTGTTTTTT. This sequence encodes CSAWTGLAGELFF.

A few counts support this clone. This sequence joins TRBV4-2 and TRBJ2-7; no reliable D call. V lost 2 bases, J lost 5 bases, and 13 bases lay in between. The CDR3 sequence is 14 residues long. Germline values: CDR1 LGHNA, CDR2 YNFKEQ. This chain's CDR3 is CASSQTAGTDEQYF. The CDR3 DNA follows: TGTGCCAGCAGCCAAACCGCAGGAACCGACGAGCAGTACTTC.

This chain links TRBV5-6 with TRBJ1-2; D is undetermined. V lost 6 bases and J lost 0, with 9 bases in between. Germline V gives CDR1 SGHDT, CDR2 YYEEEE. The CDR3 covers 13 residues. The DNA for the CDR3 is TGTGCCAGCACCCAGTCCACTAACTATGGCTACACCTTC. Amino acid sequence: CASTQSTNYGYTF. The full variable domain, rest sourced from reference TRBV5-6 and TRBJ1-2, is DAGVTQSPTHLIKTRGQQVTLRCSPKSGHDTVSWYQQALGQGPQFIFQYYEEEERQRGNFPDRFSGHQFPNYSSELNVNALLLGDSALYLCASTQSTNYGYTFGSGTRLTVV.

This clone appeared once. CDR3: CASSERDRGVNTEAFF. The DNA of the CDR3 is TGCGCCAGCAGTGAGCGGGACCGGGGGGTGAACACTGAAGCTTTCTTT. The gene calls are TRBV10-2 and TRBJ1-1; possible D gene TRBD1, 5 bases. Trimming cost V 2 bases and J 0 bases, with 13 bases left between them. Looked up from germline, CDR1 is WSHSY and CDR2 is SAAADI. The CDR3 covers 16 residues.

The gene calls are TRBV29-1 and TRBJ2-1; perhaps TRBD1 as D (6 bases). Germline CDR1 SQVTM, CDR2 ANQGSEA. The CDR3 is made up of 16 amino acids. V lost 0 bases and J lost 5, with 17 bases in between. The CDR3 spells CSVEDFVQGSNNEQFF. CDR3 nucleotides: TGCAGCGTTGAAGATTTTGTCCAGGGGTCCAACAATGAGCAGTTCTTC.

This clone was observed a single time. J is TRBJ1-4 and V is TRBV29-1; 7 bases map to TRBD1. CDR1 SQVTM and CDR2 ANQGSEA come from the germline V gene. The trim removed 7 bases at V and 5 bases at J, leaving 7 bases unmatched. The CDR3 contains 13 residues. The CDR3 nucleotides read TGCAGCGCCCCTCAGGGGGGGAATGAAAAACTGTTTTTT. Its protein product is CSAPQGGNEKLFF. The variable domain in full, completed from reference TRBV29-1 and TRBJ1-4, reads SAVISQKPSRDICQRGTSLTIQCQVDSQVTMMFWYRQQPGQSLTLIATANQGSEATYESGFVIDKFPISRPNLTFSTLTVSNMSPEDSSIYLCSAPQGGNEKLFFGSGTQLSVL.

The V call is TRBV5-4, the J call TRBJ2-1; D may match TRBD1 or TRBD2 (5 bases each). The CDR3 contains 13 residues. Trimming left V 0 bases short and J 6 bases short, with 7 bases between. The germline CDR1 and CDR2 sequences are SGHNT and YYREEE (reference sequence). CDR3 protein: CASSLAGLNEQFF. CDR3 nucleotide sequence: TGTGCCAGCAGCTTGGCGGGGCTCAATGAGCAGTTCTTC.

V is TRBV28 and J is TRBJ1-3; D is unresolved. V was pared by 4 bases and J by 4 bases, with 14 bases between. The CDR3 covers 15 residues. The germline V gene has CDR1 MDHEN and CDR2 SYDVKM. CDR3: CASSSPGGHGNTIYF. Written as DNA, the CDR3 is TGTGCCAGCAGTTCCCCGGGAGGGCACGGAAACACCATATATTTT. The entire variable domain, with the rest obtained from reference TRBV28 and TRBJ1-3, is as follows: DVKVTQSSRYLVKRTGEKVFLECVQDMDHENMFWYRQDPGLGLRLIYFSYDVKMKEKGDIPEGYSVSREKKERFSLILESASTNQTSMYLCASSSPGGHGNTIYFGEGSWLTVV.

This chain connects TRBV6-5 to TRBJ1-3; D uncertain. Germline-derived CDR1 and CDR2 are MNHEY and SVGAGI. CDR3 length: 13 amino acids. V lost 5 bases and J lost 5, with 10 bases in between. The DNA for the CDR3 is TGTGCCAGCAGTACCCTTGTTCGAAACACCATATATTTT. Translated: CASSTLVRNTIYF.

This clone was observed a few times. The chain recombines TRBV7-8 with TRBJ2-4; 12 bases align to TRBD2. The CDR3 is 15 residues long. Germline V CDR1 and CDR2: SGHVS, FQNEAQ. Trimming at V came to 4 bases and at J to 7 bases, leaving 5 bases not matched to a gene. This CDR3 reads CASSSSLAGGNIQYF. CDR3 nucleotides: TGTGCCAGCAGCTCCTCCCTAGCGGGGGGGAACATTCAGTACTTC.

The gene calls are TRBV28 and TRBJ1-4; D remains unclear. The V end was cut by 6 bases, the J end by 6 bases, with 11 bases between. This CDR3 region has 13 residues. Germline lookup yields CDR1 MDHEN and CDR2 SYDVKM. The CDR3, as DNA: TGTGCCAGCAGAAATCCTAATGATGAAAAACTGTTTTTT. Its protein is CASRNPNDEKLFF. The full variable domain, rest sourced from reference TRBV28 and TRBJ1-4, is DVKVTQSSRYLVKRTGEKVFLECVQDMDHENMFWYRQDPGLGLRLIYFSYDVKMKEKGDIPEGYSVSREKKERFSLILESASTNQTSMYLCASRNPNDEKLFFGSGTQLSVL.

The chain uses TRBV18 and TRBJ1-6, with D tentatively TRBD1 (5 bases). Germline CDR1 KGHSH, CDR2 LQKENI. The germline V and J ends were trimmed by 2 bases and 5 bases, with 10 bases remaining between them. CDR3 size: 15 residues. The CDR3 coding sequence is TGTGCCAGCTCACCAGGGACCGTCGATAATTCACCCCTCCACTTT. As protein: CASSPGTVDNSPLHF.

The CDR3 loop reads CASSFLVGAFF. In nucleotides, the CDR3 is TGTGCCAGCAGCTTCCTCGTCGGAGCTTTCTTT. The V and J genes are TRBV7-9 and TRBJ1-1; D is ambiguous. Trimming took off 3 bases at V and 10 bases at J, with 9 bases between the two ends. CDR3 size: 11 residues. Germline V gene data show CDR1 as SEHNR and CDR2 as FQNEAQ (reference sequence).

CDR3 bases: TGTGCCAGCAGCTTGGGGGACAGGGTTAGCAATCAGCCCCAGCATTTT. As protein: CASSLGDRVSNQPQHF. The chain has TRBV7-9 and TRBJ1-5; TRBD1 agrees at 9 bases. Germline lookup yields CDR1 SEHNR and CDR2 FQNEAQ (reference sequence). This CDR3 has 16 residues. V trimming: 3 bases; J trimming: 0 bases; junction bases outside the gene matches: 3. Filled out from reference TRBV7-9 and TRBJ1-5, the complete variable domain reads DTGVSQNPRHKITKRGQNVTFRCDPISEHNRLYWYRQTLGQGPEFLTYFQNEAQLEKSRLLSDRFSAERPKGSFSTLEIQRTEQGDSAMYLCASSLGDRVSNQPQHFGDGTRLSIL.

The V and J genes are TRBV29-1 and TRBJ1-2; tentatively, D is TRBD1 (6 bases). Germline loops: CDR1 SQVTM, CDR2 ANQGSEA. Trimming left V 5 bases short and J 4 bases short, with 14 bases between. This CDR3 has 13 amino acids. CDR3 DNA: TGCAGCGTTCTCATACAGGGAGGCTATGGCTACACCTTC. It translates to CSVLIQGGYGYTF.

The chain recombines TRBV5-1 with TRBJ2-5; D gene uncertain. V was cut by 1 base and J by 4 bases, with 8 bases left in between. The germline V gene encodes CDR1 SGHRS and CDR2 YFSETQ. The CDR3 has 13 amino acids. CDR3 bases: TGCGCCAGCAGCTTGACCCTCAGAGAGACCCAGTACTTC. Its translation: CASSLTLRETQYF.

V is TRBV20-1 and J is TRBJ2-5, with TRBD2 matching 7 bases. V trimming: 3 bases; J trimming: 4 bases; junction bases outside the gene matches: 8. CDR3 length equals 14 residues. Germline assignment: CDR1 DFQATT and CDR2 SNEGSKA (reference sequence). In nucleotides, the CDR3 is TGCAGTGCTAGTGAGGTTACTAGCGCAGAGACCCAGTACTTC. Encoded protein: CSASEVTSAETQYF.

The CDR3 bases are TGTGCCATCAGTGAGAGCAATCAGCCCCAGCATTTT. Residues: CAISESNQPQHF. This chain joins TRBV10-3 and TRBJ1-5; no clear D gene. The CDR3 covers 12 residues. The ends were cut back, 2 bases at V and 1 base at J, with 0 bases in the middle. Looked up from germline, CDR1 is ENHRY and CDR2 is SYGVKD.

This sequence joins TRBV24-1 and TRBJ1-6, with a tentative D call TRBD1 (5 bases). The CDR3 contains 12 residues. V was clipped by 4 bases and J by 15 bases, with 12 bases between them. Germline-derived CDR1 and CDR2 are KGHDR and SFDVKD. The DNA for the CDR3 is TGTGCCACCAGTGAAGGGGACGGGATCCTCCACTTT. This translates into CATSEGDGILHF.

This clone was seen once. This chain uses TRBV10-2 with TRBJ2-5; D gene unclear. The CDR3 consists of 14 residues. CDR1 is WSHSY, CDR2 SAAADI, per germline. The V and J ends lost 4 bases and 1 base respectively, with 10 bases between them. CDR3 bases: TGCGCCAGCAGTGCTGGGAATCCCCAAGAGACCCAGTACTTC. Residues: CASSAGNPQETQYF.

The chain recombines TRBV27 with TRBJ2-1; tentatively, D is TRBD1 (6 bases). Germline V gives CDR1 MNHEY, CDR2 SMNVEV (reference sequence). The V and J ends lost 3 bases and 1 base respectively, with 7 bases between them. The CDR3 is 14 amino acids. In DNA, the CDR3 is TGTGCCAGCAGTTTTGGGACATCCTACAATGAGCAGTTCTTC. Its protein product is CASSFGTSYNEQFF.

The chain is built from TRBV4-1 and TRBJ2-4, with D possibly called TRBD1 or TRBD2 (6 bases each). The CDR3 loop spans 15 amino acids. The V end lost 0 bases, the J end lost 6 bases, and 12 bases lay between the germline ends. The germline V gene encodes CDR1 MGHRA and CDR2 YSYEKL. The CDR3 nucleotides are TGCGCCAGCAGCCAAGATGGAGGGGGGCCAAACATTCAGTACTTC. This gives the protein CASSQDGGGPNIQYF.

The V and J genes are TRBV11-2 and TRBJ2-5; no reliable D call. CDR1 is SGHAT and CDR2 is FQNNGV in the germline V gene. The CDR3 length is 12 residues. V was shortened by 5 bases and J by 0 bases, with 4 bases between the two germline ends. The CDR3: CASSPNQETQYF. CDR3 in DNA: TGTGCCAGCAGCCCGAACCAAGAGACCCAGTACTTC.

The CDR3: CASSFRQMGAGGYTF. The CDR3 DNA sequence: TGTGCCAGCAGTTTTAGGCAGATGGGGGCGGGTGGCTACACCTTC. This sequence joins TRBV28 and TRBJ1-2; possibly TRBD1 for D (6 bases). Deletions cut 3 bases from V and 7 bases from J, with 18 bases between. CDR1 and CDR2 (germline): MDHEN, SYDVKM. The CDR3 runs 15 residues.